The clone carrying this T cell receptor beta chain was detected a few times. The antigen is undetermined. This CDR3 is built from 14 residues. Germline values: CDR1 MNHEY, CDR2 SVGAGI. The junction had 7 bases not matched to a gene; V was cut back by 8 bases and J by 3 bases. This sample is drawn from a study of Graves' ophthalmopathy and Graves' hyperthyroidism. About the research overall: No progression to ophthalmopathy over 18 months defined stable hyperthyroidism. Broader study findings: This model predicted ophthalmopathy progression (sensitivity around 71%, specificity 72% to 85%). Blood samples also showed most expanded thyroid clonotypes exceeding 0.001 frequency. Using a 13-signature model, the authors split ophthalmopathy from stable hyperthyroidism, with under 90% sensitivity and 75% to 82% specificity.

RNA transcripts were the template, and TCR beta CDR3 regions were amplified from them. Second-round multiplex PCR followed a first-round RT-PCR using HTBI primers. TCRdb redid the calling of the multiplex PCR reads with MiXCR, one entry per CDR3 protein. The table shows around 1,200,000 distinct CDR3 sequences, with 36% occurring only once. The sequenced material came from peripheral blood or thyroid tissue (not recorded which). The chain couples TRBV6-5 to TRBJ1-1; 9 bases line up with TRBD1. This TCR was sampled from an adult man with Graves' hyperthyroidism. This chain's CDR3 is CASSGTGTDTEAFF. CDR3 DNA sequence: TGTGCCAGCTCCGGGACAGGGACGGACACTGAAGCTTTCTTT.